This record covers a single TCR beta chain. The length of the CDR3 is 16 residues. V was pared by 8 bases and J by 0 bases, with 18 bases between. From germline, CDR1 is SGHRS and CDR2 YFSETQ. This entry belongs to a study of cytomegalovirus exposure and HLA in healthy donors. Primers: 60 Vbeta forward and 13 Jbeta reverse. The protocol was immunoSEQ multiplex PCR, while the TCRdb copy is restricted to in-frame clones and leaves out a portion. The data contain about 200,000 clones, 82% of them seen just once; the ten biggest clones take up 6%. This sequence was found in a man aged 40-50 years in good health and CMV-seropositive. The chain couples TRBV5-1 to TRBJ2-1, with D possibly matching TRBD2 (6 bases). The specimen was PBMCs. CDR3 nucleotide sequence: TGCGCCAGTCGCACGGGACTCCCGACCTCCTACAATGAGCAGTTCTTC. This gives the protein CASRTGLPTSYNEQFF.